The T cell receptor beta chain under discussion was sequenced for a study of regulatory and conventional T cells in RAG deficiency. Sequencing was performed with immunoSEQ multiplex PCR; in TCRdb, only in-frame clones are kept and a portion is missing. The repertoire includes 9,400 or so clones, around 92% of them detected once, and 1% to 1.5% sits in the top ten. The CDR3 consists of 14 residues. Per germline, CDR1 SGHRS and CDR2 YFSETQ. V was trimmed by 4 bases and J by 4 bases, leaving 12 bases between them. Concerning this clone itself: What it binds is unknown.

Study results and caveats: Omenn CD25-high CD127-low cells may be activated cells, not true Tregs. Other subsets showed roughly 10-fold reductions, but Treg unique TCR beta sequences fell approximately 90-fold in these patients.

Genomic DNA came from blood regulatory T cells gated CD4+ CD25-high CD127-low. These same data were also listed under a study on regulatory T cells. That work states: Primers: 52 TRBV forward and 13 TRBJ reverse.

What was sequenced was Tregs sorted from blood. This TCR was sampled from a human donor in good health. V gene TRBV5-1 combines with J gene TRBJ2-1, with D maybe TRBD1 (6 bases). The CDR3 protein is CASSPTDRYNEQFF. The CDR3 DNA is TGCGCCAGCAGCCCTACTGACAGGTACAATGAGCAGTTCTTC. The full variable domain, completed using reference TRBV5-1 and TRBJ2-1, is KAGVTQTPRYLIKTRGQQVTLSCSPISGHRSVSWYQQTPGQGLQFLFEYFSETQRNKGNFPGRFSGRQFSNSRSEMNVSTLELGDSALYLCASSPTDRYNEQFFGPGTRLTVL.